This TCR beta chain was identified in a study of CD8+ T cells in alopecia areata. For this clone: Germline and genes: mouse. From the germline J gene comes the end of the CDR3, since the read stops 4 residues before it.

Once RNA had been extracted, it was reverse transcribed into cDNA to act as the sequencing template. TCRdb's copy holds only in-frame clones and misses some; the assay was immunoSEQ multiplex PCR. This sample carries roughly 120,000 clones, none of them present only once. Trimming at V came to 5 bases and at J to 0 bases, leaving 6 bases not matched to a gene. The CDR3 runs to 16 residues. CDR1 NNHDY and CDR2 SYVADS come from the germline V gene. The origin of this receptor is a C3H/HeJ mouse with alopecia areata. The mouse line has the MHC haplotype H2-k. The sample consisted of lesional skin. The chain is built from TRBV13-3 and TRBJ2-3, with TRBD2 identical over 10 bases. CDR3 DNA (partial): TGTGCCAGCAGGGGGGACTGGGGCTCTAGTGCAGAA. Residues: CASRGDWGSSAE. In full, the CDR3 reads CASRGDWGSSAETLYF.